These 15 T cell receptor beta chains were all obtained from the same sample, sequenced in a study of blood T cells in healthy people across ages. Through a sample-barcoded 5' primer and a J-beta primer mix, a second PCR was run for roughly 7 to 11 cycles. TCRdb fed the 5' RACE reads into MiXCR, producing one record per CDR3 protein. Among about 280,000 distinct CDR3 sequences listed, less than 30% were seen once. Source material: blood. The source of these receptors is a woman between 65 and 79 years old in good health.

V is TRBV27 and J is TRBJ2-5, with TRBD2 matching 12 bases. Germline V lookup: CDR1 MNHEY, CDR2 SMNVEV (reference sequence). The CDR3 has 16 amino acids. Losses at the gene ends were 6 bases for V and 4 bases for J; bases not matched to a gene: 9. The CDR3 sequence: CASRHLLAGGGETQYF. DNA of the CDR3: TGTGCCAGCAGACATCTCCTAGCGGGAGGGGGAGAGACCCAGTACTTC.

The chain uses TRBV12-3 or TRBV12-4 and TRBJ1-2; D is unresolved. The CDR3 contains 13 residues. V lost 2 bases, J lost 3 bases, and 7 bases lay in between. The CDR3 reads CASSLIIYYGYTF. The CDR3 DNA sequence: TGTGCCAGCAGTTTAATCATATACTATGGCTACACCTTC.

The sample holds a few counts of this clonotype. The chain uses TRBV20-1 and TRBJ2-4; maybe TRBD2 (5 bases). Trimming shortened V by 0 bases and J by 3 bases, and 6 bases separated the two germline ends. The V gene's germline CDR1 is DFQATT and CDR2 SNEGSKA (reference sequence). The CDR3 runs 13 residues. The CDR3 DNA reads TGCAGTGCTAGAGAGCGGGTCAAAAACATTCAGTACTTC. Protein sequence: CSARERVKNIQYF.

This clonotype was observed a handful of times. V and J are TRBV15 and TRBJ2-3; 7 bases agree with TRBD1. Looked up from germline, CDR1 is LNHNV and CDR2 is YYDKDF (reference sequence). The ends lost 10 bases at V and 3 bases at J; junction bases unmatched: 7. The CDR3 has 13 residues. DNA for the CDR3: TGTGCCATCGGACAGGTGGCGACAGATACGCAGTATTTT. Translation gives CAIGQVATDTQYF.

This clonotype was seen many times. V gene TRBV29-1 combines with J gene TRBJ1-2, with a weak D call TRBD1 (6 bases). V was cut by 5 bases and J by 5 bases, with 9 bases left in between. Looked up from germline, CDR1 is SQVTM and CDR2 is ANQGSEA. The CDR3 contains 11 residues. This CDR3 reads CSVLGGYGYTF. The CDR3 DNA follows: TGCAGCGTTCTAGGGGGTTATGGCTACACCTTC.

This clonotype was detected only a few times. This rearrangement joins TRBV10-3 to TRBJ2-7, with D perhaps matching TRBD2 (5 bases). Germline V CDR1 and CDR2: ENHRY, SYGVKD. There are 15 residues in the CDR3. Trimming removed 1 base at V and 5 bases at J, with 15 bases between. This chain's CDR3 is CAISELWTGKNEQYF. The CDR3 DNA reads TGTGCCATCAGTGAGTTATGGACGGGAAAAAACGAGCAGTACTTC.

In its sample, this clonotype was seen a few times. The gene calls are TRBV28 and TRBJ1-1; TRBD1 matches 7 bases. This CDR3 is built from 17 residues. Trimming cost V 4 bases and J 5 bases; bases outside gene matches: 16. CDR1 is MDHEN, CDR2 SYDVKM, per germline. This CDR3 is CASSSIASTGLVTEAFF. In nucleotides, the CDR3 is TGTGCCAGCAGTTCTATAGCCTCGACAGGGTTAGTAACTGAAGCTTTCTTT.

The table lists this clonotype with a few counts. The V call is TRBV5-1, the J call TRBJ2-5; D possibly corresponds to TRBD1 (9 bases). TRBJ2-7 explains the end of the DNA better; the J call may be wrong. The CDR3 has 16 amino acids. CDR1 is SGHRS and CDR2 is YFSETQ in the germline V gene. For the CDR3, the DNA is TGCGCCAGCAGCTTGTTAGCGGGACAGGGATCCTACGAGCAGTACTTC. This encodes CASSLLAGQGSYEQYF.

This clonotype was picked up a small number of times. J is TRBJ2-2 and V is TRBV27; D is unresolved. This CDR3 is 12 amino acids long. The germline V and J ends were trimmed by 3 bases and 7 bases, with 6 bases remaining between them. The germline V gene has CDR1 MNHEY and CDR2 SMNVEV (reference sequence). In DNA form, the CDR3 reads TGTGCCAGCAGTTTCCTCGGCGGGGAGCTGTTTTTT. Translating it yields CASSFLGGELFF.

About this clonotype itself: The germline gene is not matched at one end of the junction; a read error may be the cause. Here the CDR3 DNA reads TGTGCCAGCAGTTTAGACAGAGCGCGCGAAGATACGCAATATTTT. It specifies CASSLDRAREDTQYF. The chain carries TRBV12-3 or TRBV12-4 and TRBJ2-3; the D is unclear. The CDR3 totals 15 residues.

This clonotype was detected many times. This chain links TRBV20-1 with TRBJ2-5, with D unresolved. CDR3 length: 12 residues. V was pared by 3 bases and J by 7 bases, with 12 bases between. Germline values: CDR1 DFQATT, CDR2 SNEGSKA (reference sequence). The CDR3 DNA reads as TGCAGTGCTAGTAACCCGCCGGGGACCCAGTACTTC. Amino acid sequence: CSASNPPGTQYF.

This chain uses TRBV18 with TRBJ2-5; the D gene is possibly TRBD2 (5 bases). The CDR3 runs to 14 residues. V lost 6 bases and J lost 7, with 18 bases in between. Germline V gene sequence: CDR1 KGHSH, CDR2 LQKENI. CDR3 in DNA: TGTGCCAGCTCCACCGTGGGAGCCCTAGGGACCCAGTACTTC. Protein: CASSTVGALGTQYF.

The chain joins TRBV20-1 to TRBJ2-1, with 7 nucleotides matching TRBD2. With V trimmed by 5 bases and J by 6 bases, 7 bases remained unmatched. Germline V gives CDR1 DFQATT, CDR2 SNEGSKA (reference sequence). CDR3 size: 13 residues. CDR3 DNA: TGCAGTGCTCGGCGAGGGGAGGGCAATGAGCAGTTCTTC. Translation: CSARRGEGNEQFF.

This clonotype was observed many times. The V and J genes are TRBV10-3 and TRBJ2-5; TRBD2 aligns across 13 bases. The end of the DNA is better explained by TRBJ2-1, so the J call may be wrong. The germline gives CDR1 ENHRY, CDR2 SYGVKD. This CDR3 has 18 amino acids. The CDR3 sequence is CAISEGPTSGRRWNEQFF. The CDR3 bases are TGTGCCATCAGTGAGGGGCCGACTAGCGGGAGGAGGTGGAATGAGCAGTTCTTC.

This chain links TRBV9 with TRBJ1-6; D might be TRBD1 (5 bases). Trimming took off 10 bases at V and 7 bases at J, with 21 bases between the two ends. Per the germline V gene, CDR1 is SGDLS and CDR2 is YYNGEE. The CDR3 has 15 residues. CDR3 amino acids: CASKPGPGVNSPLHF. CDR3 nucleotides: TGTGCCTCCAAGCCAGGTCCGGGGGTCAATTCACCCCTCCACTTT.